This T cell receptor (beta chain) came from a study of early T cells in non-severe SARS-CoV-2 infection. This clonotype has a count of ten or more. CDR1 is LNHDA and CDR2 is SQIVND in the germline V gene (reference sequence). Trimming cost V 5 bases and J 8 bases; bases outside gene matches: 8. The CDR3 sequence is 13 residues long. TCRdb reanalysed the 5' RACE reads using MiXCR and keeps one entry per CDR3 protein. The sample gives about 26,000 distinct CDR3 sequences, just over 4% of which show up once; 5% to 7.5% is in the top ten. The sequence derives from an adult who was a healthcare worker with PCR-confirmed SARS-CoV-2 infection or an uninfected control (not recorded which). The specimen sequenced was whole blood. V usage is TRBV19 and J usage is TRBJ1-2, with TRBD1 matching 7 bases. The CDR3 nucleotides are TGTGCCAGTAGTTTCGGGACAGCTTACGGCTACACCTTC. This encodes CASSFGTAYGYTF.